Below, 28 T cell receptor beta chains from the same sample are listed, as sequenced in a study of regulatory dendritic cells for organ transplantation (dated by TCRdb to 2016 to 2017). The library relied on the immunoSEQ multiplex PCR assay. Sourced from immuneACCESS, this table was stored by TCRdb with only in-frame sequences that have V and J called. A share of the clones is absent; for the studies checked, an unresolved V gene accounts for under half, and the remainder has no known explanation. The sample table lists 25,000 to 30,000 clones, less than 85% of them with a count of one. Jointly, the top ten make up 0.4% to 0.45% of the sample. Sequencing input: naive CD8+ T cells from blood. The cell subset or site label, read with the paper, signifies: CD45RA+ naive T cells. Source of these receptors: a human donor in good health.

Only a few counts were recorded for this clone. The CDR3 region has the DNA TGTGCCAGCAGCCCCCTCACAGGCGGGATTGCTGAAGCTTTCTTT. Its protein product is CASSPLTGGIAEAFF. The chain couples TRBV11-2 to TRBJ1-1, with TRBD1 as a possible D gene (5 bases). Germline V gene lookup returns CDR1 SGHAT and CDR2 FQNNGV. The CDR3 runs 15 residues. With 5 bases removed from V and 6 bases from J, the gap between germline ends came to 19 bases. Supplemented by reference TRBV11-2 and TRBJ1-1, the full variable domain reads EAGVAQSPRYKIIEKRQSVAFWCNPISGHATLYWYQQILGQGPKLLIQFQNNGVVDDSQLPKDRFSAERLKGVDSTLKIQPAKLEDSAVYLCASSPLTGGIAEAFFGQGTRLTVV.

The chain couples TRBV10-3 to TRBJ2-7, with 8 bases lining up with TRBD1. After removal of 2 bases from V and 1 base from J, the junction contained 10 bases not matched to a gene. This CDR3 region has 17 residues. Germline assignment: CDR1 ENHRY and CDR2 SYGVKD. CDR3 coding DNA: TGTGCCATCAGTGAGCCCGGACAGGGTCCGGTTTCCTACGAGCAGTACTTC. Protein product: CAISEPGQGPVSYEQYF.

J is TRBJ2-1 and V is TRBV11-1, with 11 positions matching TRBD2. This CDR3 is 16 amino acids long. V lost 3 bases, J lost 4 bases, and 5 bases stayed unmatched. Germline-derived CDR1 and CDR2 are SGHAT and FQDESV (reference sequence). In DNA form, the CDR3 reads TGTGCCAGCAGCTTTTTTAGCGGGGGGGATTACAATGAGCAGTTCTTC. Encoded protein: CASSFFSGGDYNEQFF.

V usage is TRBV5-1 and J usage is TRBJ2-5; 10 bases align to TRBD2. Losses at the gene ends were 2 bases for V and 3 bases for J; bases not matched to a gene: 10. The CDR3 extends over 17 amino acids. Germline V gives CDR1 SGHRS, CDR2 YFSETQ. CDR3 DNA: TGCGCCAGCAGCTTTGCTGGCGGACTAGCGGTAGAAGAGACCCAGTACTTC. As protein: CASSFAGGLAVEETQYF.

The chain joins TRBV11-2 to TRBJ1-4, with unresolved D. Germline CDR1 reads SGHAT; CDR2 reads FQNNGV. This CDR3 region has 16 residues. V was trimmed by 3 bases and J by 2 bases, leaving 13 bases between them. The DNA for the CDR3 is TGTGCCAGCAGCTTTGGGTGGAGGGCGACTAATGAAAAACTGTTTTTT. As protein: CASSFGWRATNEKLFF.

In its sample, this clone was seen a few times. The V call is TRBV18, the J call TRBJ1-5, with a possible D match to TRBD1 (6 bases). Per the germline V gene, CDR1 is KGHSH and CDR2 is LQKENI. The CDR3 is made up of 15 amino acids. V lost 3 bases and J lost 4, with 13 bases in between. The CDR3 nucleotides are TGTGCCAGCTCACCTTTACGGGGGGCAAATCAGCCCCAGCATTTT. Translated, it gives CASSPLRGANQPQHF.

The chain uses TRBV7-8 and TRBJ2-7; 8 positions match TRBD1. The germline gives CDR1 SGHVS, CDR2 FQNEAQ. V lost 5 bases and J lost 3; bases outside the gene matches: 9. CDR3 length equals 15 residues. The DNA for the CDR3 is TGTGCCAGCAGCCCCCCATCGGACAGGGACTACGAGCAGTACTTC. Its protein is CASSPPSDRDYEQYF.

The CDR3: CASSRGQGPYNEQFF. The DNA for the CDR3 is TGTGCCAGCAGCCGCGGACAGGGTCCCTACAATGAGCAGTTCTTC. This chain joins TRBV28 and TRBJ2-1, with TRBD1 identical over 8 bases. The CDR3 is made up of 15 amino acids. Germline V lookup: CDR1 MDHEN, CDR2 SYDVKM. Trimming at V came to 6 bases and at J to 2 bases, leaving 6 bases not matched to a gene.

The chain links TRBV10-2 to TRBJ2-5; D not resolved. There are 15 residues in the CDR3. V was cut by 0 bases and J by 3 bases, with 11 bases left in between. From germline, CDR1 is WSHSY and CDR2 SAAADI. This CDR3 is CASSESAEDKETQYF. Here the CDR3 DNA reads TGCGCCAGCAGTGAGTCGGCAGAAGATAAAGAGACCCAGTACTTC.

This chain links TRBV18 with TRBJ2-3; the match to TRBD1 covers 10 bases. Germline CDR1 is KGHSH and CDR2 is LQKENI. V lost 3 bases to trimming and J lost 0 bases; unmatched junction nucleotides: 3. CDR3 size: 16 residues. CDR3: CASSPGTGASTDTQYF. CDR3 nucleotides: TGTGCCAGCTCACCCGGGACAGGGGCTAGCACAGATACGCAGTATTTT.

V gene TRBV6-5 combines with J gene TRBJ2-7, with D hard to call. CDR1 and CDR2 (germline): MNHEY, SVGAGI. This CDR3 spans 15 amino acids. V was pared by 0 bases and J by 2 bases, with 11 bases between. Here the CDR3 reads CASSYSVRMPYEQYF. Here the CDR3 DNA reads TGTGCCAGCAGTTACTCGGTCAGAATGCCCTACGAGCAGTACTTC.

This sequence joins TRBV6-6 and TRBJ1-1, with TRBD1 matching over 8 bases. V lost 7 bases to trimming and J lost 5 bases; unmatched junction nucleotides: 6. CDR3 size: 13 residues. Germline loops: CDR1 MNHNY, CDR2 SVGAGI (reference sequence). CDR3 DNA: TGTGCCAGCAATACAGGGGGGGGGACTGAAGCTTTCTTT. It specifies CASNTGGGTEAFF.

CDR3 nucleotides: TGTGCCAGCAGCGGAGGCCCAGCGGGGGGCTCTGGGGCCAACGTCCTGACTTTC. Translation gives CASSGGPAGGSGANVLTF. This chain joins TRBV9 and TRBJ2-6, with 9 bases lining up with TRBD2. The CDR3 spans 18 residues. Germline V gene lookup returns CDR1 SGDLS and CDR2 YYNGEE. V dropped 3 bases and J dropped 0; count of bases not matched to a gene: 7. Full variable domain (remainder filled in from reference TRBV9 and TRBJ2-6): DSGVTQTPKHLITATGQRVTLRCSPRSGDLSVYWYQQSLDQGLQFLIQYYNGEERAKGNILERFSAQQFPDLHSELNLSSLELGDSALYFCASSGGPAGGSGANVLTFGAGSRLTVL.

The chain couples TRBV9 to TRBJ2-2; D might be TRBD1 (7 bases). Germline-derived CDR1 and CDR2 are SGDLS and YYNGEE. The CDR3 covers 17 residues. Deletions cut 0 bases from V and 2 bases from J, with 14 bases between. CDR3 amino acids: CASSVARQGGNTGELFF. As DNA, the CDR3 is TGTGCCAGCAGCGTAGCCCGGCAGGGGGGTAACACCGGGGAGCTGTTTTTT.

V gene TRBV6-5 combines with J gene TRBJ2-3; the match to TRBD2 covers 13 bases. V lost 5 bases to trimming and J lost 5 bases; unmatched junction nucleotides: 4. CDR3 size: 15 residues. Germline V gene lookup returns CDR1 MNHEY and CDR2 SVGAGI. This chain's CDR3 is CASSILAGGRDTQYF. The CDR3 DNA reads TGTGCCAGCAGTATACTAGCGGGGGGGCGAGATACGCAGTATTTT.

The genes are TRBV7-2 and TRBJ2-7, with D possibly being TRBD1 (5 bases). The germline CDR1 and CDR2 sequences are SGHTA and FQGNSA. CDR3 length: 15 residues. Deletions cut 3 bases from V and 6 bases from J, with 18 bases between. CDR3 in DNA: TGTGCCAGCAGCTTCTTGAATAGGGGCAGGGCCGAGCAGTACTTC. Protein: CASSFLNRGRAEQYF.

This CDR3 is CASSPEQGATYGYTF. CDR3 DNA: TGTGCCAGCTCACCAGAACAGGGGGCGACCTATGGCTACACCTTC. V and J are TRBV18 and TRBJ1-2, with 9 bases matching TRBD1. The V segment lost 2 bases and the J segment 4 bases; nucleotides outside the gene matches: 5. This CDR3 comprises 15 residues. Looked up from germline, CDR1 is KGHSH and CDR2 is LQKENI.

This clone was seen a few times. The chain joins TRBV14 to TRBJ1-1; D call uncertain. This CDR3 comprises 14 residues. V shed 2 bases and J shed 14 bases, with 21 bases lying between them. The germline V gene has CDR1 SGHDN and CDR2 FVKESK. DNA of the CDR3: TGTGCCAGCAGCCAATACCGACTTGACCGCTACCCCTTCTTT. This codes for CASSQYRLDRYPFF.

The V call is TRBV4-3, the J call TRBJ1-1, with TRBD1 identical over 11 bases. Per germline, CDR1 LGHNA and CDR2 YSLEER. Unmatched junction bases numbered 5, after V lost 4 bases and J lost 4 bases. CDR3 length equals 15 residues. The CDR3 region is CASSPPGTGGTEAFF. The CDR3 nucleotides read TGCGCCAGCAGCCCCCCAGGGACAGGGGGCACTGAAGCTTTCTTT.

Worth noting for this clone: This sample also contains other DNA sequences that code for the same CDR3. The V call is TRBV4-1, the J call TRBJ1-1; 8 bases match TRBD1. The ends lost 1 base at V and 5 bases at J; junction bases unmatched: 0. CDR3 length: 13 amino acids. Germline loops: CDR1 MGHRA, CDR2 YSYEKL. The CDR3 loop reads CASSQGTGTEAFF. The CDR3 DNA reads TGCGCCAGCAGCCAAGGGACAGGGACTGAAGCTTTCTTT.

The V call is TRBV5-6, the J call TRBJ2-1; TRBD2 is a possible D gene (7 bases). Germline loops: CDR1 SGHDT, CDR2 YYEEEE. V gave up 5 bases and J gave up 4 bases, with 16 bases separating them. CDR3 length: 15 residues. The CDR3 region is CASSYGGRRYNEQFF. DNA of the CDR3: TGTGCCAGCAGTTACGGGGGGCGAAGGTACAATGAGCAGTTCTTC.

The chain combines TRBV7-9 with TRBJ2-7, with D perhaps matching TRBD1 (5 bases). CDR3 size: 14 residues. CDR1 and CDR2 from the germline V gene are SEHNR and FQNEAQ (reference sequence). Deletions cut 5 bases from V and 4 bases from J, with 15 bases between. CDR3 DNA: TGTGCCAGCAGCCATAGTGTGGGGCCTTACGAGCAGTACTTC. This translates into CASSHSVGPYEQYF.

V gene TRBV5-1 combines with J gene TRBJ1-1; TRBD1 matches at 9 bases. Germline V gives CDR1 SGHRS, CDR2 YFSETQ. The CDR3 is 14 residues long. Unmatched junction bases numbered 5, after V lost 4 bases and J lost 4 bases. In nucleotides, the CDR3 is TGCGCCAGCAGCCTTACAGGGGGCACCACTGAAGCTTTCTTT. This encodes CASSLTGGTTEAFF.

This clone appeared a few times. V usage is TRBV9 and J usage is TRBJ1-2, with D perhaps TRBD1 (6 bases). The CDR3 runs to 15 residues. The germline V gene has CDR1 SGDLS and CDR2 YYNGEE. V lost 4 bases and J lost 5, with 18 bases in between. The CDR3 here is CASSPAVAGAYGYTF. The CDR3 bases are TGTGCCAGCAGCCCCGCGGTTGCGGGGGCTTATGGCTACACCTTC.

The rearrangement joins TRBV10-3 to TRBJ1-5; 7 bases fit TRBD1. This CDR3 is built from 17 residues. CDR1 is ENHRY, CDR2 SYGVKD, per germline. The V gene end was trimmed by 0 bases and the J gene end by 0 bases; junction bases not matched to a gene: 5. The CDR3 sequence: CAISESEGAPSNQPQHF. The CDR3 nucleotides read TGTGCCATCAGTGAGTCTGAGGGGGCCCCTAGCAATCAGCCCCAGCATTTT.

V and J are TRBV15 and TRBJ2-1; perhaps TRBD1 as D (5 bases). CDR1 and CDR2 (germline): LNHNV, YYDKDF (reference sequence). The CDR3 consists of 15 residues. The V and J ends lost 0 bases and 5 bases respectively, with 11 bases between them. The CDR3 reads CATSRDLGPDNEQFF. CDR3 nucleotides: TGTGCCACCAGCAGAGATTTGGGGCCCGACAATGAGCAGTTCTTC.

The chain uses TRBV2 and TRBJ2-5; no clear D gene. This CDR3 is 13 amino acids long. V was clipped by 6 bases and J by 1 base, with 9 bases between them. Germline V gives CDR1 SNHLY, CDR2 FYNNEI. The CDR3 nucleotides are TGTGCCAGCAGATCACAGACCCAAGAGACCCAGTACTTC. Amino acids: CASRSQTQETQYF.

V and J are TRBV6-1 and TRBJ2-2; 10 bases are a match to TRBD1. Losses at the gene ends were 4 bases for V and 7 bases for J; bases not matched to a gene: 12. The CDR3 extends over 17 amino acids. Germline V lookup: CDR1 MNHNS, CDR2 SASEGT. The CDR3, as DNA: TGTGCCAGCAGTGCCAGACAGGGGGCGATGATTAGCGGGGAGCTGTTTTTT. Translating it yields CASSARQGAMISGELFF.